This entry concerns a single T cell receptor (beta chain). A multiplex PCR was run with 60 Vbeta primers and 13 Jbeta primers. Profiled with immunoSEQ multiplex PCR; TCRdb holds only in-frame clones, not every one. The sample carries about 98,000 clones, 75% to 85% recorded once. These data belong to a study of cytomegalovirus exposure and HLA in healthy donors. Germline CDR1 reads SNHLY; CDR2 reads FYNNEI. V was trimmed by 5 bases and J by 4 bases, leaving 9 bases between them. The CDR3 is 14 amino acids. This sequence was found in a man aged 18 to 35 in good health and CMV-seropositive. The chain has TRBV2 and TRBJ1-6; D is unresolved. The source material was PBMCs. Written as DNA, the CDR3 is TGTGCCAGCAGTAGGAAACAGTATAATTCACCCCTCCACTTT. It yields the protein CASSRKQYNSPLHF.